The 12 T cell receptor beta chains in this list originate from one sample, sequenced in a study of blood T cell repertoires in COVID-19. Profiling relied on immunoSEQ multiplex PCR, and the TCRdb table lists in-frame clones only, not all of them. This sample has 350,000 to 450,000 clones, with more than 75% found just once. Sequencing input: peripheral blood. Receptor source: a woman aged 60-75 years with COVID-19, enrolled during active disease.

This clone was counted many times. The V call is TRBV3-1 (or the pseudogene TRBV3-2), the J call TRBJ2-7; TRBD2 agrees at 9 bases. V lost 2 bases and J lost 2; bases outside the gene matches: 4. From germline, CDR1 is LGHDT and CDR2 YNNKEL (reference sequence). The CDR3 runs to 15 residues. CDR3 protein: CASSQPGLAAYEQYF. The CDR3 DNA reads as TGTGCCAGCAGCCAACCGGGACTAGCTGCCTACGAGCAGTACTTC.

The rearrangement joins TRBV5-1 to TRBJ1-6; 9 bases align to TRBD1. CDR3 length: 13 residues. V dropped 8 bases and J dropped 7; count of bases not matched to a gene: 4. CDR1 and CDR2 from the germline V gene are SGHRS and YFSETQ. The CDR3 region is CASTTGGNSPLHF. DNA for the CDR3: TGCGCCAGTACAACAGGGGGCAATTCACCCCTCCACTTT.

The chain has TRBV30 and TRBJ1-1; TRBD1 matches 10 bases. The CDR3 is 17 residues long. Germline V lookup: CDR1 GTSNPN, CDR2 SVGIG (reference sequence). Trimming took 2 bases from V and 1 from J; bases not matched to a gene: 10. The CDR3 coding sequence is TGTGCCTGGAGTTCCCCGGGACAGGGGACGACGAACACTGAAGCTTTCTTT. This gives the protein CAWSSPGQGTTNTEAFF.

The chain couples TRBV19 to TRBJ2-1, with D perhaps TRBD1 (6 bases). Trimming shortened V by 2 bases and J by 4 bases, and 15 bases separated the two germline ends. Germline loops: CDR1 LNHDA, CDR2 SQIVND (reference sequence). The CDR3 loop spans 16 amino acids. The CDR3: CASSIQGSGYYNEQFF. CDR3 sequence (DNA): TGTGCCAGTAGTATACAGGGGTCCGGTTATTACAATGAGCAGTTCTTC.

The chain links TRBV19 to TRBJ2-1; D is perhaps TRBD1 (6 bases). The V and J ends lost 3 bases and 6 bases respectively, with 12 bases between them. The CDR3 covers 14 residues. Germline V gene lookup returns CDR1 LNHDA and CDR2 SQIVND (reference sequence). As DNA, the CDR3 is TGTGCCAGTAGTATCGGACAGTTAAGCAATGAGCAGTTCTTC. It translates to CASSIGQLSNEQFF.

This chain uses TRBV10-1 with TRBJ1-1; TRBD1 aligns across 7 bases. CDR1 is WNHNN, CDR2 SYGVQD, per germline (reference sequence). V was clipped by 8 bases and J by 1 base; unmatched bases: 4. The CDR3 is made up of 13 amino acids. CDR3 sequence: CASRDRWNTEAFF. The DNA of the CDR3 is TGCGCCAGCCGGGACAGATGGAACACTGAAGCTTTCTTT.

Written as DNA, the CDR3 is TGTGCCAGCAGCTTAAAGCGTACAGATACGCAGTATTTT. It specifies CASSLKRTDTQYF. The genes are TRBV7-3 and TRBJ2-3; D gene uncertain. The CDR3 sequence is 13 residues long. Germline CDR1 and CDR2: SGHTA and FQGTGA. V was clipped by 1 base and J by 3 bases, with 5 bases between them.

This clone occurred once. This sample also contains other DNA sequences that code for the same CDR3. The J gene is TRBJ1-1, the V gene TRBV7-9; 7 bases map to TRBD1. Losses at the gene ends were 3 bases for V and 3 bases for J; bases not matched to a gene: 4. From germline, CDR1 is SEHNR and CDR2 FQNEAQ (reference sequence). The CDR3 contains 14 residues. CDR3 amino acids: CASSLGQGDTEAFF. Written as DNA, the CDR3 is TGTGCCAGCAGCTTGGGGCAGGGGGACACTGAAGCTTTCTTT.

This chain joins TRBV9 and TRBJ1-6, with D tentatively TRBD1 (5 bases). This CDR3 region has 16 residues. Germline V gene sequence: CDR1 SGDLS, CDR2 YYNGEE. Deletions cut 5 bases from V and 7 bases from J, with 19 bases between. This chain's CDR3 is CASSSFAGVLNSPLHF. The CDR3, as DNA: TGTGCCAGCAGTTCATTCGCGGGGGTACTGAATTCACCCCTCCACTTT. Combining the CDR3 with reference TRBV9 and TRBJ1-6 gives the whole variable domain DSGVTQTPKHLITATGQRVTLRCSPRSGDLSVYWYQQSLDQGLQFLIQYYNGEERAKGNILERFSAQQFPDLHSELNLSSLELGDSALYFCASSSFAGVLNSPLHFGNGTRLTVT.

This clone showed up just once. Other DNA sequences in this specimen translate into the identical CDR3. The J gene is TRBJ2-3, the V gene TRBV9, with D unclear. Germline assignment: CDR1 SGDLS and CDR2 YYNGEE. The CDR3 has 14 residues. V was clipped by 0 bases and J by 1 base, with 6 bases between them. In DNA, the CDR3 is TGTGCCAGCAGCGTAGGAACAGGCACAGATACGCAGTATTTT. This sequence encodes CASSVGTGTDTQYF.

This chain joins TRBV6-5 and TRBJ1-2; 9 bases agree with TRBD1. CDR1 is MNHEY, CDR2 SVGAGI, per germline. The CDR3 has 13 residues. V gave up 6 bases and J gave up 7 bases; unmatched junction bases: 6. The CDR3 nucleotides read TGTGCCAGCAGGGGTTGGGACAGGGCTGGCTACACCTTC. It yields the protein CASRGWDRAGYTF.

The chain joins TRBV7-3 to TRBJ1-2; D possibly corresponds to TRBD1 (5 bases). This CDR3 comprises 15 residues. Germline CDR1 SGHTA, CDR2 FQGTGA. The V gene lost 5 bases and the J gene lost 4 bases, with 17 bases spanning the gap. The CDR3 DNA follows: TGTGCCAGCAGCAGCGAGACAGTCTCGCGCTATGGCTACACCTTC. Amino acid sequence: CASSSETVSRYGYTF.